The 13 T cell receptor beta chains given below trace back to one sample, sequenced in a study of shared clonotypes between healthy human individuals. TCRdb keeps only in-frame clones here, not all; method: immunoSEQ multiplex PCR. Here the sample spans nearly 1,000,000 clones, approximately 80% being singletons. The material sequenced was memory CD4+ T cells sorted from blood. Subset reported: CD45RA-negative fraction. The source of these receptors is a man aged 18 to 35 in good health.

The sample holds many counts of this clone. The rearrangement uses TRBV10-3 and TRBJ1-1; D call uncertain. The V and J ends lost 0 bases and 7 bases respectively, with 12 bases between them. The CDR3 sequence is 14 residues long. Germline V CDR1 and CDR2: ENHRY, SYGVKD. The CDR3 here is CAISESNRRDEAFF. CDR3 in DNA: TGTGCCATCAGTGAGTCGAACCGGAGGGATGAAGCTTTCTTT.

The chain employs TRBV6-5 and TRBJ2-6; D possibly corresponds to TRBD1 (5 bases). CDR1 and CDR2 from the germline V gene are MNHEY and SVGAGI. The CDR3 has 16 residues. Deletions cut 0 bases from V and 0 bases from J, with 6 bases between. The CDR3 here is CASSYSRASGANVLTF. The CDR3 coding sequence is TGTGCCAGCAGTTACTCCAGGGCCTCTGGGGCCAACGTCCTGACTTTC.

The chain links TRBV28 to TRBJ1-2; D is unclear. The CDR3 consists of 12 residues. Looked up from germline, CDR1 is MDHEN and CDR2 is SYDVKM. Trimming stripped 4 bases from V and 0 bases from J, with 3 bases between. CDR3 loop: CASSSSNYGYTF. Written as DNA, the CDR3 is TGTGCCAGCAGTTCTTCTAACTATGGCTACACCTTC.

This clone turned up a few times. The chain joins TRBV6-5 to TRBJ2-1; D possibly matches TRBD1 or TRBD2 (6 bases each). This CDR3 has 14 residues. CDR1 is MNHEY and CDR2 is SVGAGI in the germline V gene. Trimming cost V 10 bases and J 7 bases, with 20 bases left between them. In nucleotides, the CDR3 is TGTGCCACCGCGAAGGGGGGCGCGGGTAATGAGCAGTTCTTC. It translates to CATAKGGAGNEQFF.

The chain joins TRBV6-5 to TRBJ2-6; no reliable D call. V shed 1 base and J shed 0 bases, with 7 bases lying between them. CDR1 and CDR2 from the germline V gene are MNHEY and SVGAGI. The CDR3 runs 16 residues. In DNA form, the CDR3 reads TGTGCCAGCAGTTACTTTTCGGTCTCTGGGGCCAACGTCCTGACTTTC. Its translation: CASSYFSVSGANVLTF.

In regard to this clone: This specimen includes other DNA sequences encoding the same CDR3. J is TRBJ2-2 and V is TRBV5-1; D call uncertain. V lost 0 bases, J lost 1 base, and 4 bases lay in between. This CDR3 region has 14 residues. Germline V gene lookup returns CDR1 SGHRS and CDR2 YFSETQ. CDR3 residues: CASSLAVNTGELFF. Here the CDR3 DNA reads TGCGCCAGCAGCTTGGCAGTGAACACCGGGGAGCTGTTTTTT.

The chain links TRBV5-8 to TRBJ2-2, with 10 bases aligning to TRBD1. Germline V gives CDR1 SGHTS, CDR2 YDEGEE. With V trimmed by 7 bases and J by 7 bases, 10 bases remained unmatched. This CDR3 region has 15 residues. The CDR3 DNA is TGTGCCAGCCGCCAGGGACAGGGGAACGGCGGGGAGCTGTTTTTT. Translation: CASRQGQGNGGELFF.

This clone has only a few counts. The chain is built from TRBV19 and TRBJ1-5; D is unclear. This CDR3 spans 13 amino acids. Germline assignment: CDR1 LNHDA and CDR2 SQIVND (reference sequence). V lost 3 bases to trimming and J lost 6 bases, with 9 bases between them. This CDR3 reads CASSILVGQPQHF. The CDR3 nucleotides are TGTGCCAGTAGTATCTTGGTTGGTCAGCCCCAGCATTTT. The complete variable domain, with remaining parts taken from reference TRBV19 and TRBJ1-5, reads DGGITQSPKYLFRKEGQNVTLSCEQNLNHDAMYWYRQDPGQGLRLIYYSQIVNDFQKGDIAEGYSVSREKKESFPLTVTSAQKNPTAFYLCASSILVGQPQHFGDGTRLSIL.

This chain uses TRBV18 with TRBJ2-1, with TRBD2 identical over 11 bases. Looked up from germline, CDR1 is KGHSH and CDR2 is LQKENI. The CDR3 has 16 amino acids. The ends lost 9 bases at V and 9 bases at J; junction bases unmatched: 16. The DNA for the CDR3 is TGTGCCAGTTACCCTGCATTGACTAGCGGGGTTGTTGAGCAGTTCTTC. This translates into CASYPALTSGVVEQFF.

The chain couples TRBV2 to TRBJ1-6, with D possibly TRBD1 on 5 matching bases. Germline V gives CDR1 SNHLY, CDR2 FYNNEI. Trimming shortened V by 7 bases and J by 8 bases, and 15 bases separated the two germline ends. This CDR3 contains 14 residues. The CDR3: CASNPGYRYSPLHF. The CDR3 coding sequence is TGTGCCAGCAATCCAGGGTACCGTTATTCACCCCTCCACTTT.

The chain is built from TRBV6-1 and TRBJ2-7; either TRBD1 or TRBD2 may fit D (5 bases each). The CDR3 covers 14 residues. Germline lookup yields CDR1 MNHNS and CDR2 SASEGT. Between the trimmed V and J ends, which lost 2 bases and 6 bases, there was a span of 14 bases. CDR3 protein: CASSESGGFSEQYF. The CDR3 nucleotides read TGTGCCAGCAGTGAATCTGGGGGTTTCAGCGAGCAGTACTTC.

The chain links TRBV7-9 to TRBJ2-5; possible D gene TRBD2, 7 bases. The CDR3 length is 15 residues. V was pared by 0 bases and J by 3 bases, with 11 bases between. The germline CDR1 and CDR2 sequences are SEHNR and FQNEAQ (reference sequence). CDR3 protein: CASSLAQGGKETQYF. The CDR3 region has the DNA TGTGCCAGCAGCTTAGCACAGGGAGGGAAAGAGACCCAGTACTTC.

This chain uses TRBV27 with TRBJ1-2; possibly TRBD1 for D (6 bases). V lost 2 bases and J 8 bases, leaving 9 bases between the germline ends. CDR3 length equals 12 residues. Germline V gene sequence: CDR1 MNHEY, CDR2 SMNVEV (reference sequence). Written as DNA, the CDR3 is TGTGCCAGCAGTTTAAAGGGGGAAGGCTACACCTTC. Translation: CASSLKGEGYTF.